One sample yielded the 3 T cell receptor beta chains listed below, sequenced in a study of CD8+ T cells in alopecia areata (dated by TCRdb to the late 2010s). Libraries were made using the immunoSEQ multiplex PCR assay. RNA was extracted from all samples and reverse transcribed into cDNA, which served as template for TCR sequencing. The source is immuneACCESS, and TCRdb retained only in-frame sequences with V and J called. Part of the clones is not carried over; for the studies checked, unresolved V genes explain less than half of this, and the remainder is unexplained. This sample lists 200,000 or so clones; roughly two fifths were detected once. The ten largest clonotypes hold 0.48% of the sample. Read against the paper, the sample's treatment or condition label means: oral pan-JAK inhibitor, 5-10 mg twice daily. The sequenced sample was CD4+ T cells sorted from blood, obtained at roughly week 30, from a patient treated with tofacitinib. These receptors were collected from a human donor with alopecia areata.

J is TRBJ2-5 and V is TRBV5-1, with 8 bases lining up with TRBD1. Trimming at V came to 2 bases and at J to 2 bases, leaving 2 bases not matched to a gene. This CDR3 is built from 14 residues. The germline gives CDR1 SGHRS, CDR2 YFSETQ. CDR3 sequence reads: CASSFTGGQETQYF. CDR3 bases: TGCGCCAGCAGCTTTACAGGGGGTCAAGAGACCCAGTACTTC.

The gene calls are TRBV5-1 and TRBJ2-3; 13 positions agree with TRBD2. Germline assignment: CDR1 SGHRS and CDR2 YFSETQ. V lost 4 bases to trimming and J lost 4 bases; unmatched junction nucleotides: 6. CDR3 length equals 16 residues. The CDR3 protein is CASSTTSGRGADTQYF. The CDR3 DNA reads as TGCGCCAGCAGCACCACTAGCGGGAGGGGTGCAGATACGCAGTATTTT.

This chain links TRBV18 with TRBJ1-1; D unclear. CDR3 length: 14 amino acids. Germline V lookup: CDR1 KGHSH, CDR2 LQKENI. Trimming shortened V by 6 bases and J by 1 base, and 12 bases separated the two germline ends. CDR3 region: CASSHRARNTEAFF. CDR3 coding DNA: TGTGCCAGCTCTCACCGGGCCCGGAACACTGAAGCTTTCTTT.